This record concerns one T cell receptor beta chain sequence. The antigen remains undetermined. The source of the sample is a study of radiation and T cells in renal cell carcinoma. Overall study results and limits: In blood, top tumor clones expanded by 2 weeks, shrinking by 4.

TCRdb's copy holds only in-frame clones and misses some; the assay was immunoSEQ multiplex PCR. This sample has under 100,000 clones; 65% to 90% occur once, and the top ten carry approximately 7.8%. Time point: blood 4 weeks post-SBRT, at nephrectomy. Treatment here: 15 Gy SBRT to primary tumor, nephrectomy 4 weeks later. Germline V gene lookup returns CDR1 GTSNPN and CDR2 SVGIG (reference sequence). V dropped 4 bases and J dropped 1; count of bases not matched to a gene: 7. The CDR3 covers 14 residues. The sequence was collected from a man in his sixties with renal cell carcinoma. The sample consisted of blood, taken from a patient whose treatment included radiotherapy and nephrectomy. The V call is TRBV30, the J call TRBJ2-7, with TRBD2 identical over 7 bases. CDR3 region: CAWIPRGDSYEQYF. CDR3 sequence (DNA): TGTGCCTGGATCCCACGGGGGGATTCCTACGAGCAGTACTTC.